This T cell receptor beta chain was recovered during a study of blood T cell repertoires in COVID-19. Per the study methods: Using reference gene primer amplification, nucleated cell counts were estimated. Sequencing used immunoSEQ multiplex PCR; TCRdb keeps in-frame clones, though not all of them. V and J calls and clone size are copied from that table; D and trimming were computed from the DNA. The data show fewer than 60,000 clones, 84% seen once. This CDR3 has 13 amino acids. V was clipped by 1 base and J by 10 bases; unmatched bases: 4. Germline loops: CDR1 SNHLY, CDR2 FYNNEI. The chain has TRBV2 and TRBJ1-3; TRBD1 agrees at 7 bases. This TCR came from a man aged 55 to 70 with acute or convalescent COVID-19. Sample: peripheral blood. The CDR3 DNA follows: TGTGCCAGCAGTGAAGGACAGGGCTTGACCATATATTTT. It specifies CASSEGQGLTIYF.